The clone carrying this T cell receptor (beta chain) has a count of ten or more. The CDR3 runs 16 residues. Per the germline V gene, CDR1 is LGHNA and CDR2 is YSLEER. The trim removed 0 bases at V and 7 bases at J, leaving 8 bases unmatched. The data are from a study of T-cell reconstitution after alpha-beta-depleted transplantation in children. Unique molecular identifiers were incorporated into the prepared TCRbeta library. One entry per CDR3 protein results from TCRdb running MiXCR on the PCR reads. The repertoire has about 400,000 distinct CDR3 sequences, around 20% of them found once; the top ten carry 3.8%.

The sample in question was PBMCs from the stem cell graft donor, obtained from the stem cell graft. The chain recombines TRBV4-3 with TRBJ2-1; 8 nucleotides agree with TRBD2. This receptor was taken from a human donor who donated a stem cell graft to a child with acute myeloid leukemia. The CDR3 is CASSQEWNGRANEQFF. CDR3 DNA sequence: TGCGCCAGCAGCCAAGAATGGAACGGGAGGGCGAATGAGCAGTTCTTC.